The rows below give T cell receptor beta chains drawn from one sample of a study of liver allograft versus peripheral blood T cells. TCRdb re-called the reads with MiXCR, one entry per CDR3 protein. Among 400 or so distinct CDR3 sequences listed, approximately 19% were seen once. The receptors come from a human patient who had a liver transplant. Some of these T cells may belong to the graft donor. Both conserved end residues are part of each CDR3. A D gene is named only where the DNA matches it firmly. Rows give clone size only sometimes, using once, few, many, or a class for an expanded clone.

15 | NA | NA | TRBJ2-5 | TRBV5-4 | CASSLVGGAGETQYF | TGTGCCAGCAGCTTGGTGGGGGGGGCAGGGGAGACCCAGTACTTC
13 | large | NA | TRBJ1-1 | TRBV6-5 | CASSYWDNTEAFF | TGTGCCAGCAGTTACTGGGACAACACTGAAGCTTTCTTT
12 | large | NA | TRBJ1-6 | TRBV13 | CASSLDRGPLHF | TGTGCCAGCAGCTTAGATCGGGGACCCCTCCACTTT
13 | large | NA | TRBJ1-1 | TRBV15 | CATSRGGPVGAFF | TGTGCCACCAGCAGAGGGGGGCCGGTAGGAGCTTTCTTT
15 | large | TRBD1 | TRBJ2-2 | TRBV6-5 | CASSRTGGSAGELFF | TGTGCCAGCAGTAGGACAGGGGGCTCGGCCGGGGAGCTGTTTTTT
15 | large | NA | TRBJ2-7 | TRBV7-2 | CASSFRRVGAYEQYF | TGTGCCAGCAGCTTTAGAAGGGTTGGGGCCTACGAGCAGTACTTC
12 | NA | NA | TRBJ1-5 | TRBV15 | CATSSDTGLRHF | TGTGCCACCAGCAGCGACACGGGACTCCGGCATTTT
15 | large | NA | TRBJ1-5 | TRBV15 | CATSRDVGGARLQHF | TGTGCCACCAGCAGAGATGTTGGAGGGGCCCGGCTCCAGCATTTT
12 | large | NA | TRBJ2-2 | TRBV15 | CATGRNTGELFF | TGTGCCACCGGGAGGAACACCGGGGAGCTGTTTTTT
11 | large | NA | TRBJ1-4 | TRBV3-1 | CASSQGEKLFF | TGTGCCAGCAGCCAGGGTGAAAAACTGTTTTTT
16 | large | TRBD1 | TRBJ1-3 | TRBV7-2 | CASSSQGTYSGNTIYF | TGTGCCAGCAGCTCACAGGGGACCTACTCTGGAAACACCATATATTTT
15 | large | NA | TRBJ2-3 | TRBV6-2/TRBV6-3 | CASSSPARAVDTQYF | TGTGCCAGCAGTTCCCCCGCCAGGGCGGTGGATACGCAGTATTTT
14 | large | NA | TRBJ1-5 | TRBV20-1 | CSARDGRGRQPQHF | TGCAGTGCTAGAGATGGAAGGGGCAGGCAGCCCCAGCATTTT
16 | medium-sized | NA | TRBJ1-3 | TRBV11-2 | CASSLIQARSGNTIYF | TGTGCCAGCAGCTTAATACAGGCTCGCTCTGGAAACACCATATATTTT
16 | NA | TRBD2 | TRBJ2-1 | TRBV4-2 | CASSLTSGGIYNEQFF | TGTGCCAGCAGCCTGACTAGCGGGGGAATCTACAATGAGCAGTTCTTC
15 | NA | TRBD1 | TRBJ1-2 | TRBV27 | CASSLYGTGGYGYTF | TGTGCCAGCAGTTTATACGGGACAGGGGGCTATGGCTACACCTTC
15 | medium-sized | TRBD2 | TRBJ2-5 | TRBV9 | CASSLGLGGSGTQYF | TGTGCCAGCAGCCTGGGACTAGGTGGGAGTGGGACCCAGTACTTC
14 | large | NA | TRBJ2-2 | TRBV7-9 | CASSRDSMLRELFF | TGTGCCAGCAGCCGGGACTCCATGCTCCGGGAGCTGTTTTTT
15 | large | TRBD1 | TRBJ1-6 | TRBV19 | CASSIRGQGDSPLHF | TGTGCCAGTAGTATTAGGGGACAGGGGGATTCACCCCTCCACTTT
14 | medium-sized | NA | TRBJ1-4 | TRBV3-1 | CASSQSPGNEKLFF | TGTGCCAGCAGCCAATCGCCGGGAAATGAAAAACTGTTTTTT
15 | medium-sized | TRBD1 | TRBJ2-1 | TRBV6-1 | CASGSGQGAYNEQFF | TGTGCCAGTGGGAGTGGGCAGGGGGCATACAATGAGCAGTTCTTC
11 | large | NA | TRBJ1-1 | TRBV25-1 | CASRQGAEAFF | TGTGCCAGCAGGCAGGGCGCTGAAGCTTTCTTT
11 | large | NA | TRBJ2-3 | TRBV7-2 | CASSITDTQYF | TGTGCCAGCAGCATCACAGATACGCAGTATTTT
15 | hyperexpanded | TRBD1 | TRBJ1-4 | TRBV15 | CATSRVRGRAEKLFF | TGTGCCACCAGCAGAGTGAGGGGGCGCGCTGAAAAACTGTTTTTT
14 | medium-sized | NA | TRBJ1-6 | TRBV6-6 | CASSPQVSNSPLHF | TGCGCCAGCTCCCCTCAGGTGTCTAATTCACCCCTCCACTTT
13 | NA | TRBD2 | TRBJ2-5 | TRBV20-1 | CSAGRDGQETQYF | TGCAGTGCTGGGAGGGACGGCCAAGAGACCCAGTACTTC
16 | large | TRBD1 | TRBJ1-4 | TRBV7-2 | CASSYARGAGNEKLFF | TGTGCCAGCAGCTATGCCAGGGGGGCTGGTAATGAAAAACTGTTTTTT
15 | large | NA | TRBJ1-1 | TRBV15 | CATSRDAGFNTEAFF | TGTGCCACCAGCAGAGATGCCGGGTTTAACACTGAAGCTTTCTTT
13 | medium-sized | NA | TRBJ1-1 | TRBV7-9 | CASSLDGGTEAFF | TGTGCCAGCAGCTTAGACGGGGGTACTGAAGCTTTCTTT